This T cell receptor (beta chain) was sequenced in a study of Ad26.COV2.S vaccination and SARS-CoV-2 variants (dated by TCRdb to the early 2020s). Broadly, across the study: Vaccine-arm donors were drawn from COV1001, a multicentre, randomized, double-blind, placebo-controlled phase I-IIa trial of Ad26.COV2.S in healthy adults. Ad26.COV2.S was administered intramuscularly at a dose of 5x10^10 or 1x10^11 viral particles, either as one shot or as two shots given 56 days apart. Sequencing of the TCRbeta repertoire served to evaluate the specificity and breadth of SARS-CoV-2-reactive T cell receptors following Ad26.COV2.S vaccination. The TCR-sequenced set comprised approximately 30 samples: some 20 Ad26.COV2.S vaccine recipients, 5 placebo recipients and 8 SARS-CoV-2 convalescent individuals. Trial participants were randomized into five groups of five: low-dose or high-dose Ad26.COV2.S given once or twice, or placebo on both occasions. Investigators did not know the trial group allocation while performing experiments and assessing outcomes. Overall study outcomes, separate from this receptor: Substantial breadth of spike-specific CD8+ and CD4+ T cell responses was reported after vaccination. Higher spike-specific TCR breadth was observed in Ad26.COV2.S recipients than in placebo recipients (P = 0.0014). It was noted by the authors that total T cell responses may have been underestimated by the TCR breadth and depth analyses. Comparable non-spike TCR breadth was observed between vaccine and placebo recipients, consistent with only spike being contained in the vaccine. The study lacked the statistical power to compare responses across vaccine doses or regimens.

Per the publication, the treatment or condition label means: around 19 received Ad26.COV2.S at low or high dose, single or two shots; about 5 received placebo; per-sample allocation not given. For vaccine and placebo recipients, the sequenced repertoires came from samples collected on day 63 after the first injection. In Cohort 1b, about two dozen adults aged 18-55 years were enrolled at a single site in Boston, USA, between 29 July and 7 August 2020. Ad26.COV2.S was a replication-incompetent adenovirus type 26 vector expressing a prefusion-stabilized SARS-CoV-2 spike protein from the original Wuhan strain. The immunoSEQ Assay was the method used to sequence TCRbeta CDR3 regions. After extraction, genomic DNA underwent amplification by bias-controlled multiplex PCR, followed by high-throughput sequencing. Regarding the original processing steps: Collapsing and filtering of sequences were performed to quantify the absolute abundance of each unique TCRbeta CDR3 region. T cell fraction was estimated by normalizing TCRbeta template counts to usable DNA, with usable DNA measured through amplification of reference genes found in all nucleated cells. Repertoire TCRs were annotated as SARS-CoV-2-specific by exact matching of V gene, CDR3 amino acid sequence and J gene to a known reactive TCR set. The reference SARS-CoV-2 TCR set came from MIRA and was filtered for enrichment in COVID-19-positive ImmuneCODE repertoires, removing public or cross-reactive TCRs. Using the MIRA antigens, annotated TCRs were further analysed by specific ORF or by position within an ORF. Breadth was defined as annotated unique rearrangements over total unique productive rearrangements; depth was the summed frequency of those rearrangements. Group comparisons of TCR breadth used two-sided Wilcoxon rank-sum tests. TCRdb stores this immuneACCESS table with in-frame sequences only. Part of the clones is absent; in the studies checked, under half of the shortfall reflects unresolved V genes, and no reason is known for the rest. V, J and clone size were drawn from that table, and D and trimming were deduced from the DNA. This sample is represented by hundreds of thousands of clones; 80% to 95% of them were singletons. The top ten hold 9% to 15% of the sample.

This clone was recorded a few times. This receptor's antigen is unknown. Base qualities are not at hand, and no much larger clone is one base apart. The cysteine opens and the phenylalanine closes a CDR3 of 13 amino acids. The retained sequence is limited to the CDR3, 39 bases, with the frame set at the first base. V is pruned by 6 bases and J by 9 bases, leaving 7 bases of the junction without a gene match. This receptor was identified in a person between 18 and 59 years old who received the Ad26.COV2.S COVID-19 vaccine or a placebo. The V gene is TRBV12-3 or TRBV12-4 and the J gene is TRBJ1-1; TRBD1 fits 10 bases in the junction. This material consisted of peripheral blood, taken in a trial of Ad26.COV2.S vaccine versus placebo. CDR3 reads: CASSQDRGRKAFF. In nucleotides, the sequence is TGTGCCAGCAGCCAAGACAGGGGGCGGAAAGCTTTCTTT.